The 29 T cell receptor beta chains below were found in one sample sequenced in a study of human T cells and chemical hapten exposure. Using its own MiXCR run on the RACE reads, TCRdb lists one record per CDR3 protein. The table has about 82,000 distinct CDR3 sequences, about 6.3% seen once. Time point of the sample: patch test 2, 6 weeks after DPC sensitization. Treatment defined: therapeutic diphenylcyclopropenone sensitization with weekly scalp DPC. The specimen was whole blood, collected in connection with sensitization to the hapten diphenylcyclopropenone (DPC). Every receptor here comes from a woman in her 30s with alopecia areata. Some clones in this sample may be carry-over from other donors' samples.

This clonotype showed up just a few times. This sequence joins TRBV6-5 and TRBJ1-1; 11 bases map to TRBD1. Germline V gives CDR1 MNHEY, CDR2 SVGAGI. V shed 4 bases, J shed 3 bases, and the junction held 4 bases outside the gene matches. The CDR3 spans 15 residues. CDR3 region: CASSSGTGGDTEAFF. The DNA of the CDR3 is TGTGCCAGCAGTTCAGGGACAGGGGGAGACACTGAAGCTTTCTTT.

There are a few counts of this clonotype. The chain is built from TRBV7-3 and TRBJ1-1; D is undetermined. Trimming left V 0 bases short and J 1 base short, with 9 bases between. Looked up from germline, CDR1 is SGHTA and CDR2 is FQGTGA. The CDR3 is 15 residues long. The CDR3 sequence is CASSLTLGQNTEAFF. In DNA, the CDR3 is TGTGCCAGCAGCTTAACGCTAGGTCAGAACACTGAAGCTTTCTTT.

This clonotype was observed a single time. A read error may be the cause here, since a much bigger clone is one base away. V and J are TRBV24-1 and TRBJ2-2; D ambiguous. The CDR3 is made up of 13 amino acids. Germline CDR1 is KGHDR and CDR2 is SFDVKD. The V and J ends lost 3 bases and 8 bases respectively, with 9 bases between them. This chain's CDR3 is CATSDLQTGELFF. As DNA, the CDR3 is TGTGCCACCAGTGATCTTCAGACGGGGGAGCTGTTTTTT.

Many counts were recorded for this clonotype. V and J are TRBV2 and TRBJ2-3; TRBD2 matches at 12 bases. The junction had 15 bases not matched to a gene; V was cut back by 7 bases and J by 1 base. CDR1 and CDR2 from the germline V gene are SNHLY and FYNNEI. The CDR3 is 19 amino acids. The CDR3 region has the DNA TGTGCCAGCACCCCGACCGATACTAGCGGGGGGTTTCGCACAGATACGCAGTATTTT. It encodes CASTPTDTSGGFRTDTQYF.

This clonotype was observed at least ten times. V gene TRBV6-5 combines with J gene TRBJ2-3; perhaps TRBD1 as D (6 bases). V lost 3 bases to trimming and J lost 1 base, with 11 bases between them. Germline assignment: CDR1 MNHEY and CDR2 SVGAGI. The CDR3 has 15 amino acids. CDR3 bases: TGTGCCAGCAGTTATCGCAGGGGAGGCACAGATACGCAGTATTTT. It specifies CASSYRRGGTDTQYF.

Remarks on this clonotype: A single base separates this from a much larger clone, so it may be a read error. This chain links TRBV6-5 with TRBJ1-1, with D unresolved. The CDR3 extends over 11 amino acids. V lost 2 bases and J lost 12, with 10 bases in between. Per the germline V gene, CDR1 is MNHEY and CDR2 is SVGAGI. The DNA of the CDR3 is TGTGCCAGCAGTTACCATCCCGTAACTTTCTTT. Translated: CASSYHPVTFF.

This clonotype has at least ten counts. The chain carries TRBV20-1 and TRBJ1-4; 7 bases match TRBD1. The CDR3 has 14 amino acids. Germline CDR1 DFQATT, CDR2 SNEGSKA (reference sequence). With V trimmed by 4 bases and J by 1 base, 3 bases remained unmatched. The CDR3: CSATTGKTNEKLFF. CDR3 nucleotide sequence: TGCAGTGCTACGACAGGGAAAACTAATGAAAAACTGTTTTTT.

The rearrangement uses TRBV7-9 and TRBJ1-1, with TRBD1 matching over 8 bases. CDR1 is SEHNR, CDR2 FQNEAQ, per germline (reference sequence). Losses at the gene ends were 2 bases for V and 10 bases for J; bases not matched to a gene: 3. The CDR3 spans 12 residues. The CDR3, as DNA: TGTGCCAGCAGCTTACAGGGGGCGCGAGCTTTCTTT. Translation gives CASSLQGARAFF.

The genes are TRBV30 and TRBJ1-1; D might be TRBD1 (6 bases). Trimming took 0 bases from V and 5 from J, leaving 16 bases between them. Germline values: CDR1 GTSNPN, CDR2 SVGIG (reference sequence). The CDR3 totals 15 residues. For the CDR3, the DNA is TGTGCCTGGAGTGTATGGCAGGGGCTAAAAACTGAAGCTTTCTTT. This sequence encodes CAWSVWQGLKTEAFF.

This clonotype was seen only a few times. J is TRBJ2-3 and V is TRBV29-1; 9 nucleotides agree with TRBD2. V lost 6 bases to trimming and J lost 1 base; unmatched junction nucleotides: 8. The germline gives CDR1 SQVTM, CDR2 ANQGSEA. The CDR3 length is 15 residues. The CDR3 here is CSVEVASGGTDTQYF. In DNA form, the CDR3 reads TGCAGCGTCGAGGTGGCTAGCGGGGGCACAGATACGCAGTATTTT.

In its sample, this clonotype was seen a few times. This chain links TRBV12-3 or TRBV12-4 with TRBJ1-1, with D possibly being TRBD1 (5 bases). Trimming stripped 1 base from V and 2 bases from J, with 17 bases between. This CDR3 contains 17 residues. The DNA of the CDR3 is TGTGCCAGCAGTTTAGTCCGCGGGGGACGAGAAAACACTGAAGCTTTCTTT. Protein sequence: CASSLVRGGRENTEAFF.

The chain is built from TRBV7-9 and TRBJ1-1; TRBD1 is a possible D gene (6 bases). Looked up from germline, CDR1 is SEHNR and CDR2 is FQNEAQ (reference sequence). This CDR3 is 13 amino acids long. Trimming left V 4 bases short and J 3 bases short, with 9 bases between. The CDR3 loop is CASSSQGYTEAFF. The CDR3 DNA is TGTGCCAGCAGCTCACAGGGTTACACTGAAGCTTTCTTT.

This clonotype was counted ten times or more. The rearrangement uses TRBV14 and TRBJ2-7; D is possibly TRBD1 (5 bases). CDR3 size: 15 residues. Germline-derived CDR1 and CDR2 are SGHDN and FVKESK. Trimming stripped 3 bases from V and 3 bases from J, with 15 bases between. The CDR3 loop reads CASSHLGQASYEQYF. The CDR3 nucleotides read TGTGCCAGCAGCCACCTGGGGCAGGCAAGCTACGAGCAGTACTTC.

The chain employs TRBV29-1 and TRBJ1-2; D remains ambiguous. The V end was cut by 1 base, the J end by 6 bases, with 6 bases between. Looked up from germline, CDR1 is SQVTM and CDR2 is ANQGSEA. This CDR3 has 11 residues. CDR3 loop: CSVEGFNGYTF. CDR3 nucleotides: TGCAGCGTTGAAGGGTTTAATGGCTACACCTTC.

This clonotype showed up just a few times. The chain recombines TRBV11-2 with TRBJ2-1; TRBD1 or TRBD2 may be the D gene (5 bases each). CDR3 length equals 12 residues. Germline V gene data show CDR1 as SGHAT and CDR2 as FQNNGV. Trimming stripped 4 bases from V and 8 bases from J, with 9 bases between. The CDR3: CASSWDGDEQFF. The CDR3 DNA is TGTGCCAGCAGCTGGGACGGCGATGAGCAGTTCTTC.

This clonotype was seen a handful of times. V is TRBV5-1 and J is TRBJ2-3, with D unresolved. V lost 4 bases to trimming and J lost 0 bases, with 6 bases between them. The CDR3 runs to 13 residues. The germline gives CDR1 SGHRS, CDR2 YFSETQ. Written as DNA, the CDR3 is TGCGCCAGCAGCCGAGCTAGCACAGATACGCAGTATTTT. Residues: CASSRASTDTQYF.

In its sample, this clonotype was seen many times. The chain uses TRBV27 and TRBJ2-7; D perhaps matches TRBD1 (5 bases). V gave up 6 bases and J gave up 3 bases, with 12 bases separating them. CDR1 is MNHEY and CDR2 is SMNVEV in the germline V gene (reference sequence). The CDR3 contains 13 residues. CDR3 sequence reads: CASRRETGYEQYF. CDR3 sequence (DNA): TGTGCCAGCAGAAGGGAAACAGGCTACGAGCAGTACTTC.

Comment on this clonotype: This may be a read error: a much more frequent sequence differs by one nucleotide. The genes are TRBV29-1 and TRBJ2-2; D tentatively fits TRBD1 or TRBD2 (6 bases each). Germline values: CDR1 SQVTM, CDR2 ANQGSEA. The CDR3 extends over 16 amino acids. The CDR3 is CSVVTFGGPNTRELFF. DNA of the CDR3: TGCAGCGTTGTCACTTTCGGGGGCCCGAACACCAGGGAGCTGTTTTTT.

This clonotype was detected many times. V is TRBV7-8 and J is TRBJ2-7; 8 bases fit TRBD1. The CDR3 has 16 residues. Looked up from germline, CDR1 is SGHVS and CDR2 is FQNEAQ. V dropped 1 base and J dropped 3; count of bases not matched to a gene: 8. The CDR3 reads CASSLGGTGTYYEQYF. The CDR3 DNA sequence: TGTGCCAGCAGCTTAGGTGGGACAGGAACCTACTACGAGCAGTACTTC.

The chain uses TRBV12-3 or TRBV12-4 and TRBJ1-2; D is undetermined. Deletions cut 2 bases from V and 2 bases from J, with 9 bases between. The CDR3 is 14 residues long. In DNA form, the CDR3 reads TGTGCCAGCAGTTTAAACGGGCAGAACTATGGCTACACCTTC. It is translated as CASSLNGQNYGYTF.

The chain carries TRBV25-1 and TRBJ2-3; tentative D call: TRBD2 (6 bases). This CDR3 has 15 amino acids. Deletions cut 3 bases from V and 2 bases from J, with 12 bases between. CDR1 and CDR2 (germline): MGHDK, SYGVNS. As DNA, the CDR3 is TGTGCCAGCAGTGACCCCGCGGGGTTCACAGATACGCAGTATTTT. Protein product: CASSDPAGFTDTQYF.

This clonotype was counted many times. CDR3 amino acids: CASSSRASSRRGEAFF. The CDR3 coding sequence is TGTGCCAGCAGTTCGAGGGCCAGTTCCCGTCGGGGTGAAGCTTTCTTT. This chain links TRBV12-3 or TRBV12-4 with TRBJ1-1; D gene unclear. The CDR3 runs 16 residues. V was pared by 4 bases and J by 7 bases, with 22 bases between.

This clonotype was observed a handful of times. The rearrangement joins TRBV5-1 to TRBJ1-5; tentatively, D is TRBD1 (5 bases). This CDR3 has 16 amino acids. The germline CDR1 and CDR2 sequences are SGHRS and YFSETQ. Trimming shortened V by 2 bases and J by 0 bases, and 12 bases separated the two germline ends. The CDR3 loop is CASSLEGPNSNQPQHF. As DNA, the CDR3 is TGCGCCAGCAGCTTAGAGGGACCGAATAGCAATCAGCCCCAGCATTTT.

This clonotype was counted a few times. The genes are TRBV12-3 or TRBV12-4 and TRBJ1-1; D perhaps matches TRBD1 (6 bases). This CDR3 region has 18 residues. Trimming shortened V by 8 bases and J by 5 bases, and 30 bases separated the two germline ends. CDR3 protein: CASRTLVYTQGGETEAFF. Here the CDR3 DNA reads TGTGCCAGCCGGACCCTGGTGTACACACAGGGCGGGGAGACTGAAGCTTTCTTT.

This clonotype was recorded many times. The gene calls are TRBV7-2 and TRBJ2-7; D is perhaps TRBD2 (6 bases). The CDR3 runs to 14 residues. Germline V gene data show CDR1 as SGHTA and CDR2 as FQGNSA. Trimming removed 5 bases from V and 2 bases from J, with 13 bases in between. CDR3 bases: TGTGCCAGCAGCCCAGGGACTGGAACCTACGAGCAGTACTTC. Its protein product is CASSPGTGTYEQYF.

In its sample, this clonotype was seen many times. The chain uses TRBV2 and TRBJ1-4; D may be TRBD1 (5 bases). Trimming shortened V by 4 bases and J by 0 bases, and 9 bases separated the two germline ends. The germline V gene encodes CDR1 SNHLY and CDR2 FYNNEI. The CDR3 is 15 residues long. CDR3 sequence (DNA): TGTGCCAGCAGTGTTAGGGACCCAACTAATGAAAAACTGTTTTTT. This sequence encodes CASSVRDPTNEKLFF.

There are many counts of this clonotype. The chain carries TRBV29-1 and TRBJ2-3, with D perhaps matching TRBD2 (5 bases). CDR3 length: 13 amino acids. The germline V and J ends were trimmed by 6 bases and 2 bases, with 12 bases remaining between them. Germline V gene lookup returns CDR1 SQVTM and CDR2 ANQGSEA. CDR3 nucleotides: TGCAGCGTCGGAGGTGGCCCCACAGATACGCAGTATTTT. It yields the protein CSVGGGPTDTQYF.

The chain employs TRBV6-5 and TRBJ2-7; 8 bases align to TRBD1. This CDR3 has 12 residues. In germline, CDR1 is MNHEY, CDR2 SVGAGI. Trimming took 6 bases from V and 13 from J; bases not matched to a gene: 11. CDR3 DNA: TGTGCCAGCAGAGCAGGGACAGGCACCCTTTACTTC. Its protein product is CASRAGTGTLYF.

This clonotype was seen only a few times. The genes are TRBV6-1 and TRBJ1-5; D unresolved. Germline V gives CDR1 MNHNS, CDR2 SASEGT. V dropped 3 bases and J dropped 1 base, with 10 bases sitting between them. The CDR3 has 15 residues. The CDR3 nucleotides are TGTGCCAGCAGTGAGTCAGGCGGAAGCAATCAGCCCCAGCATTTT. It is translated as CASSESGGSNQPQHF.